The 17 T cell receptor beta chains below were found in one sample sequenced in a study of blood T cell repertoires in COVID-19. Libraries were prepared by immunoSEQ multiplex PCR; TCRdb keeps only in-frame clonotypes and omits some of them. The sample consists of 250,000 to 350,000 clones, around 89% of them appearing once. Specimen: PBMCs or T cells enriched from blood (not recorded which). The receptor source for this set is a woman between 18 and 29 years old with acute COVID-19.

The chain uses TRBV28 and TRBJ1-2; D perhaps matches TRBD1 (6 bases). The CDR3 length is 14 residues. The germline V and J ends were trimmed by 7 bases and 4 bases, with 16 bases remaining between them. Germline values: CDR1 MDHEN, CDR2 SYDVKM. This CDR3 is CASTGGGSIYGYTF. CDR3 coding DNA: TGTGCCAGCACTGGGGGGGGCAGCATCTATGGCTACACCTTC.

The rearrangement links TRBV23-1 to TRBJ1-1; D perhaps matches TRBD1 (5 bases). TRBV23-1 is given ORF status, its function remaining uncertain. The CDR3 runs 14 residues. V lost 7 bases, J lost 6 bases, and 18 bases lay in between. In nucleotides, the CDR3 is TGCGCCAGCACCGTTTTAAACACGACAGCTGAAGCTTTCTTT. It encodes CASTVLNTTAEAFF.

This clone was counted once. The chain is built from TRBV7-2 and TRBJ1-6; tentative D call: TRBD1 (5 bases). V dropped 1 base and J dropped 10 bases, with 14 bases sitting between them. Germline values: CDR1 SGHTA, CDR2 FQGNSA. The CDR3 loop spans 15 amino acids. The CDR3 loop reads CASSLVAGLRSPLHF. The CDR3 nucleotides read TGTGCCAGCAGCTTAGTCGCAGGGTTACGGTCACCCCTCCACTTT.

The rearrangement uses TRBV19 and TRBJ1-1; D perhaps matches TRBD1 (6 bases). Germline V gene lookup returns CDR1 LNHDA and CDR2 SQIVND (reference sequence). The CDR3 totals 14 residues. V was shortened by 1 base and J by 4 bases, with 10 bases between the two germline ends. The DNA for the CDR3 is TGTGCCAGTAGTATAGGGGACATTTTCACTGAAGCTTTCTTT. Amino acids: CASSIGDIFTEAFF.

V gene TRBV11-2 combines with J gene TRBJ2-7; 8 nucleotides align to TRBD2. V trimming: 2 bases; J trimming: 6 bases; junction bases outside the gene matches: 6. Germline V CDR1 and CDR2: SGHAT, FQNNGV. CDR3 length equals 14 residues. DNA for the CDR3: TGTGCCAGCAGCTTAAACGGGAGGGCAGGCGAGCAGTACTTC. Its protein product is CASSLNGRAGEQYF.

This clone was seen just once. This chain connects TRBV5-1 to TRBJ2-1; no firm D call. Germline CDR1 SGHRS, CDR2 YFSETQ. There are 15 residues in the CDR3. V shed 4 bases and J shed 3 bases, with 14 bases lying between them. DNA for the CDR3: TGCGCCAGCAGCATTACCGGTTCCGACTACAATGAGCAGTTCTTC. Residues: CASSITGSDYNEQFF.

This clone was picked up one time. The chain is built from TRBV27 and TRBJ1-5, with 8 positions matching TRBD1. With 6 bases clipped from V and 6 bases from J, the junction kept 13 bases outside the gene matches. Germline assignment: CDR1 MNHEY and CDR2 SMNVEV (reference sequence). The CDR3 spans 16 residues. The CDR3 DNA reads as TGTGCCAGCAGCATAAGCAGGGGGCTAGCGAGTCAGCCCCAGCATTTT. This gives the protein CASSISRGLASQPQHF.

The chain couples TRBV4-1 to TRBJ1-1, with a possible D match to TRBD1 (5 bases). The CDR3 runs to 16 residues. The germline gives CDR1 MGHRA, CDR2 YSYEKL. V lost 3 bases to trimming and J lost 6 bases, with 20 bases between them. CDR3 bases: TGCGCCAGCAGCCATAACTTCGACAGCGTCCGTCCTGAAGCTTTCTTT. This codes for CASSHNFDSVRPEAFF.

The CDR3, as DNA: TGTGCCAGCAGCCAAGGGACTAGCGGGACAGATACGCAGTATTTT. Translation gives CASSQGTSGTDTQYF. This chain joins TRBV3-1 (or the pseudogene TRBV3-2) and TRBJ2-3; the match to TRBD2 covers 11 bases. V lost 1 base to trimming and J lost 3 bases; unmatched junction nucleotides: 0. Per germline, CDR1 LGHDT and CDR2 YNNKEL (reference sequence). CDR3 length: 15 amino acids.

CDR3 sequence reads: CSASGGGRPPEAFF. The CDR3 DNA reads TGCAGTGCTAGTGGCGGGGGCCGCCCTCCTGAAGCTTTCTTT. The rearrangement joins TRBV20-1 to TRBJ1-1; perhaps TRBD1 as D (6 bases). Deletions cut 3 bases from V and 6 bases from J, with 17 bases between. The CDR3 sequence is 14 residues long. Germline lookup yields CDR1 DFQATT and CDR2 SNEGSKA (reference sequence).

The table lists this clone with a count of one. The chain couples TRBV6-2 or TRBV6-3 to TRBJ2-5; 9 nucleotides agree with TRBD1. Germline lookup yields CDR1 MNHEY and CDR2 SVGEGT. Trimming cost V 5 bases and J 5 bases; bases outside gene matches: 12. This CDR3 spans 16 amino acids. In DNA form, the CDR3 reads TGTGCCAGCAGTCTTGGACAGGGGCTAGCGAGGGAGACCCAGTACTTC. Its translation is CASSLGQGLARETQYF.

A single count supports this clone. The chain joins TRBV19 to TRBJ1-5, with D tentatively TRBD1 (6 bases). This CDR3 is 15 amino acids long. V shed 1 base and J shed 7 bases, with 14 bases lying between them. Germline V CDR1 and CDR2: LNHDA, SQIVND (reference sequence). The CDR3 DNA is TGTGCCAGTAGTATAGCTCAGGGGCCAGGGCAGCCCCAGCATTTT. Protein sequence: CASSIAQGPGQPQHF.

This sequence joins TRBV27 and TRBJ2-1; 13 bases match TRBD2. Per the germline V gene, CDR1 is MNHEY and CDR2 is SMNVEV (reference sequence). V dropped 3 bases and J dropped 7; count of bases not matched to a gene: 6. This CDR3 has 16 residues. CDR3 bases: TGTGCCAGCAGTTTTACTAGCGGGAGGGCCCTTAATGAGCAGTTCTTC. It translates to CASSFTSGRALNEQFF.

This clone occurred once. The chain combines TRBV11-3 with TRBJ2-3; 11 positions match TRBD2. The trim removed 5 bases at V and 0 bases at J, leaving 4 bases unmatched. Germline lookup yields CDR1 SGHNT and CDR2 YENEEA. This CDR3 region has 16 residues. CDR3 DNA: TGTGCCAGCAGCCCCCGGACTAGCGGGAGCACAGATACGCAGTATTTT. Protein product: CASSPRTSGSTDTQYF.

V and J are TRBV5-1 and TRBJ2-2, with 10 bases matching TRBD2. Trimming at V came to 3 bases and at J to 10 bases, leaving 9 bases not matched to a gene. Per the germline V gene, CDR1 is SGHRS and CDR2 is YFSETQ. The CDR3 has 15 residues. The chain's CDR3 is CASSSEGAGGEELFF. The CDR3 coding sequence is TGCGCCAGCAGCTCCGAGGGAGCGGGAGGGGAGGAGCTGTTTTTT.

This clone showed up just once. The J gene is TRBJ1-3, the V gene TRBV7-9; D gene uncertain. The CDR3 extends over 15 amino acids. Germline-derived CDR1 and CDR2 are SEHNR and FQNEAQ (reference sequence). V shed 3 bases and J shed 0 bases, with 9 bases lying between them. The CDR3 nucleotides read TGTGCCAGCAGCTTGGCAGCGAGCTCTGGAAACACCATATATTTT. The encoded protein is CASSLAASSGNTIYF.

The chain couples TRBV28 to TRBJ2-7, with 7 bases fitting TRBD1. This CDR3 is 14 amino acids long. V was pared by 7 bases and J by 2 bases, with 8 bases of the junction left unmatched. Per germline, CDR1 MDHEN and CDR2 SYDVKM. DNA for the CDR3: TGTGCCAGCACCCAGACAGGGCTACCCTACGAGCAGTACTTC. This sequence encodes CASTQTGLPYEQYF.